Listed here are 13 T cell receptor beta chains from one sample, sequenced in a study of regulatory T cells in long-lasting Graves disease. For TCR beta, libraries came from iRepertoire HTBI primers and Arm-PCR of CDR3 regions. TCRdb passed the multiplex PCR reads through MiXCR, listing each CDR3 protein once. The sample has approximately 350,000 distinct CDR3 sequences; about 11% are singletons. Time point in this sample: newly diagnosed GD, antithyroid drugs for less than 3 months. PBMCs provided the RNA from which the TCR library was made. These same data were also listed under a study on T cells in Graves' hyperthyroidism and ophthalmopathy.

Sequenced here: peripheral blood mononuclear cells (PBMCs), sampled at new diagnosis, from a patient treated with antithyroid drugs. The receptor source for this set is a young woman with Graves disease.

This clonotype was observed at least ten times. This chain connects TRBV12-3 or TRBV12-4 to TRBJ1-2; D may be TRBD1 (5 bases). The CDR3 has 16 residues. V gave up 3 bases and J gave up 2 bases, with 16 bases separating them. CDR3 sequence reads: CASSFLGTGKNYGYTF. CDR3 nucleotide sequence: TGTGCCAGCAGTTTTCTGGGAACAGGCAAAAACTATGGCTACACCTTC.

The rearrangement links TRBV28 to TRBJ1-4; D unresolved. This CDR3 comprises 17 residues. V dropped 7 bases and J dropped 6 bases, with 24 bases sitting between them. Looked up from germline, CDR1 is MDHEN and CDR2 is SYDVKM. The CDR3 coding sequence is TGTGCCAGCAACGACCACCGAGAGAGGACGCTGGATGAAAAACTGTTTTTT. Encoded protein: CASNDHRERTLDEKLFF.

V is TRBV20-1 and J is TRBJ1-4; 10 positions agree with TRBD1. Germline values: CDR1 DFQATT, CDR2 SNEGSKA (reference sequence). V gave up 1 base and J gave up 7 bases; unmatched junction bases: 3. The CDR3 contains 14 residues. Here the CDR3 reads CSARVGTGVEKLFF. As DNA, the CDR3 is TGCAGTGCTAGAGTTGGGACAGGGGTTGAAAAACTGTTTTTT.

This clonotype was counted only a few times. The CDR3 protein is CASSSWPGPEKLFF. The CDR3 DNA reads as TGTGCCAGCAGTTCTTGGCCGGGACCTGAAAAACTGTTTTTT. The chain is built from TRBV27 and TRBJ1-4, with D possibly matching TRBD1 (5 bases). From germline, CDR1 is MNHEY and CDR2 SMNVEV (reference sequence). The CDR3 has 14 residues. V lost 4 bases to trimming and J lost 7 bases, with 13 bases between them.

This clonotype was recorded a few times. The rearrangement links TRBV6-5 to TRBJ2-1; no clear D gene. Germline V gene lookup returns CDR1 MNHEY and CDR2 SVGAGI. The CDR3 consists of 14 residues. The V end was cut by 2 bases, the J end by 6 bases, with 11 bases between. Here the CDR3 reads CASSYRLPSNEQFF. CDR3 DNA: TGTGCCAGCAGTTACAGGCTTCCCAGCAATGAGCAGTTCTTC.

This clonotype has a count of ten or more. CDR3 in DNA: TGTGCCAGCAGCCCGCAAGAGGGGGAAAAACTGTTTTTT. Translation gives CASSPQEGEKLFF. V and J are TRBV7-8 and TRBJ1-4, with D tentatively TRBD1 (5 bases). Germline CDR1 reads SGHVS; CDR2 reads FQNEAQ. The CDR3 runs 13 residues. The germline V and J ends were trimmed by 5 bases and 8 bases, with 12 bases remaining between them.

This clonotype has a count of ten or more. V and J are TRBV28 and TRBJ1-6, with D tentatively TRBD1 (6 bases). V lost 6 bases and J lost 1, with 13 bases in between. CDR3 size: 16 residues. From germline, CDR1 is MDHEN and CDR2 SYDVKM. This CDR3 is CASRPQGGSYNSPLHF. The CDR3 coding sequence is TGTGCCAGCAGACCACAGGGTGGTTCCTATAATTCACCCCTCCACTTT.

This clonotype was seen only a few times. The chain combines TRBV3-1 with TRBJ1-2; 9 bases map to TRBD1. Per the germline V gene, CDR1 is LGHDT and CDR2 is YNNKEL (reference sequence). Trimming removed 6 bases from V and 7 bases from J; junction bases left unmatched: 12. This CDR3 has 15 residues. CDR3 DNA sequence: TGTGCCAGCAGACGAGGGACAGGGCCGGTTTTTGGCTACACCTTC. Its protein is CASRRGTGPVFGYTF.

This clonotype appeared many times. The chain has TRBV28 and TRBJ1-6; tentatively, D is TRBD1 (6 bases). V lost 0 bases, J lost 10 bases, and 13 bases lay in between. CDR1 MDHEN and CDR2 SYDVKM come from the germline V gene. The CDR3 is 15 amino acids. The chain's CDR3 is CASSLWGGTRSPLHF. CDR3 DNA sequence: TGTGCCAGCAGTTTATGGGGGGGCACGAGGTCACCCCTCCACTTT.

This clonotype was found many times. The gene calls are TRBV2 and TRBJ2-7, with D perhaps matching TRBD1 or TRBD2 (5 bases each). Trimming cost V 7 bases and J 6 bases, with 19 bases left between them. Per germline, CDR1 SNHLY and CDR2 FYNNEI. CDR3 size: 14 residues. The CDR3, as DNA: TGTGCCAGCACAAGGACAACCCAAAGCGGCGAGCAGTACTTC. It is translated as CASTRTTQSGEQYF.

This clonotype was seen repeatedly, ten times or more. The chain uses TRBV6-5 and TRBJ1-5; weak D call: TRBD1 (5 bases). Trimming took off 2 bases at V and 11 bases at J, with 13 bases between the two ends. Germline CDR1 MNHEY, CDR2 SVGAGI. This CDR3 has 13 residues. This CDR3 reads CASSYDGGLTQHF. CDR3 DNA: TGTGCCAGCAGTTACGACGGGGGTTTGACCCAGCATTTT.

This clonotype was detected ten times or more. J is TRBJ1-1 and V is TRBV30; D is unresolved. From germline, CDR1 is GTSNPN and CDR2 SVGIG (reference sequence). Trimming took off 0 bases at V and 2 bases at J, with 13 bases between the two ends. CDR3 size: 15 residues. This chain's CDR3 is CAWSVRVYSNTEAFF. The CDR3 bases are TGTGCCTGGAGTGTACGGGTGTATAGCAACACTGAAGCTTTCTTT.

This clonotype was counted a few times. This CDR3 reads CASSAQGRGYTF. CDR3 in DNA: TGCGCCAGCAGCGCACAGGGACGTGGCTACACCTTC. This rearrangement joins TRBV4-3 to TRBJ1-2, with D possibly being TRBD1 (6 bases). The CDR3 spans 12 residues. CDR1 is LGHNA and CDR2 is YSLEER in the germline V gene. The V and J ends lost 5 bases and 7 bases respectively, with 11 bases between them.